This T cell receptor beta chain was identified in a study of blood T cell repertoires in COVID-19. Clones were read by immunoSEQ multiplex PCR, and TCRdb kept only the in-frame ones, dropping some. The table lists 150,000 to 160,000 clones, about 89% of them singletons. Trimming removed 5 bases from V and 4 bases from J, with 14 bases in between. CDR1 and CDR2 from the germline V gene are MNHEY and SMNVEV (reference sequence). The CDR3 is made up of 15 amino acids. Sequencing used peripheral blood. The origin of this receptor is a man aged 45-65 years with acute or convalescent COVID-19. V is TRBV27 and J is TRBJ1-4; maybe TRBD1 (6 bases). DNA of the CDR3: TGTGCCAGCAGTCCAAGACAGGCCTATAATGAAAAACTGTTTTTT. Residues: CASSPRQAYNEKLFF. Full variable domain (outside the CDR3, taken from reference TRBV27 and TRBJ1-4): EAQVTQNPRYLITVTGKKLTVTCSQNMNHEYMSWYRQDPGLGLRQIYYSMNVEVTDKGDVPEGYKVSRKEKRNFPLILESPSPNQTSLYFCASSPRQAYNEKLFFGSGTQLSVL.